One TCR beta chain is described in this entry. The sample is drawn from a study of control samples from healthy donors and cancer patients. The junction had 1 base not matched to a gene; V was cut back by 2 bases and J by 3 bases. Per germline, CDR1 LNHDA and CDR2 SQIVND (reference sequence). The CDR3 is 14 amino acids. Assay: immunoSEQ multiplex PCR; the TCRdb copy retains only in-frame clones and omits some. The sample gives about 120,000 clones, 80% to 95% of which show up once; 4.5% to 7% is in the top ten. The gene calls are TRBV19 and TRBJ2-7; 10 bases match TRBD1. The origin of this receptor is a man between 18 and 35 years old in good health. Sequencing was carried out using blood. CDR3 DNA: TGTGCCAGTAGTATACGGACAGGGGGCTACGAGCAGTACTTC. Its translation: CASSIRTGGYEQYF.